This TCR beta chain emerged from a study of cytomegalovirus exposure and HLA in healthy donors. The overall study: The roughly 110 validation repertoires were produced on the same platform as the 650 to 800 repertoires of the first cohort. This was reported in a later analysis.

This clone was picked up one time. V shed 0 bases, J shed 11 bases, and the junction held 7 bases outside the gene matches. The CDR3 is 15 residues long. Germline V gene sequence: CDR1 ENHRY, CDR2 SYGVKD. Generated by immunoSEQ multiplex PCR, the TCRdb table keeps only in-frame clones and is missing some. Among 110,000 or so clones listed, about 85% were seen once. The source material was PBMCs. V is TRBV10-3 and J is TRBJ2-6; TRBD1 agrees at 7 bases. This receptor was obtained from a woman aged 25 to 45 in good health and CMV-seronegative. CDR3: CAISESVETGDVLTF. The CDR3 DNA reads TGTGCCATCAGTGAGTCAGTGGAAACAGGGGACGTCCTGACTTTC.